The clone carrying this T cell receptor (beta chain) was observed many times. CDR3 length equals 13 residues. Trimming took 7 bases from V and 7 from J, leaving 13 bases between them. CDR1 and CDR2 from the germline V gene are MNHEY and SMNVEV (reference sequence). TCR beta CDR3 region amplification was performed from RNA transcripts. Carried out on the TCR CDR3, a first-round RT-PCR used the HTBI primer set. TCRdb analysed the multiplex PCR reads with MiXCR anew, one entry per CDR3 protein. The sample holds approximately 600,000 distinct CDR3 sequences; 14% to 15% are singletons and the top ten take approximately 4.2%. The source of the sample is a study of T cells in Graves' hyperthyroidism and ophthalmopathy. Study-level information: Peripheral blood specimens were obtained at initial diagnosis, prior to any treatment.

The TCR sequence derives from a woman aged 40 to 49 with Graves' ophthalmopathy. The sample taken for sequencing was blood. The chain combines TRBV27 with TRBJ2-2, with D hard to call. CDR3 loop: CASTQRARGELFF. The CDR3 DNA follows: TGTGCCAGCACCCAAAGGGCCCGCGGGGAGCTGTTTTTT.